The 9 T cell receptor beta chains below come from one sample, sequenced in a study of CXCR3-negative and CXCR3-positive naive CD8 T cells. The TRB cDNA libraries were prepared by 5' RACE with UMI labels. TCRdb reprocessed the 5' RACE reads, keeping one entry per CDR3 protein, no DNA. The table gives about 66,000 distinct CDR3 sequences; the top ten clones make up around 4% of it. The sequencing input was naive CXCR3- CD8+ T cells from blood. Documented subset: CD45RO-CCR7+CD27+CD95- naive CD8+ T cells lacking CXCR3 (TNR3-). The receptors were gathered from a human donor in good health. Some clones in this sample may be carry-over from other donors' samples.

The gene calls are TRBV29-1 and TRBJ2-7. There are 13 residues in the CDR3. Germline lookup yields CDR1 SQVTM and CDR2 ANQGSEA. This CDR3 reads CSVVPHYSYEQYF.

CDR3 in amino acids: CASTRGRYEQYF. The gene calls are TRBV13 and TRBJ2-7; the TCRdb call, TRBD2, lacks DNA for checking. The CDR3 covers 12 residues. CDR1 and CDR2 from the germline V gene are PRHDT and FYEKMQ (reference sequence).

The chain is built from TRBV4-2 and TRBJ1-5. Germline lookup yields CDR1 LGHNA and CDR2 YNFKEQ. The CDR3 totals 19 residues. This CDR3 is CASSQALLTLDGGNQPQHF.

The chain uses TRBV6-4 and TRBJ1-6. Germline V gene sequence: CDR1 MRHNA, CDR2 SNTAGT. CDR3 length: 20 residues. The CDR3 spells CASSDSILKDRGSYNSPLHF.

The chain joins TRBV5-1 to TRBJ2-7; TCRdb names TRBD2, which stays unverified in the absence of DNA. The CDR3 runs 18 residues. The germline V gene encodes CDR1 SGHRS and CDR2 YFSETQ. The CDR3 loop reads CASSLVPAGADSSYEQYF.

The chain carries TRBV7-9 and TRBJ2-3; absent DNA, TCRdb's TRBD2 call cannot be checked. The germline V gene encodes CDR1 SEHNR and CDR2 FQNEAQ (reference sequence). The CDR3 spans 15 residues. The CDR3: CASSLLAGEGDTQYF.

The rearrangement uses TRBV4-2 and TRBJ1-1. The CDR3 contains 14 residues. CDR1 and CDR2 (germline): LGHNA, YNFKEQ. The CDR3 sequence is CASSQDLRNTEAFF.

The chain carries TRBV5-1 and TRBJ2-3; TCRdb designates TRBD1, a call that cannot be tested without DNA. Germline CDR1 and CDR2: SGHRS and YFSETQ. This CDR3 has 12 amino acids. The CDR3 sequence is CASSIDRDTQYF.

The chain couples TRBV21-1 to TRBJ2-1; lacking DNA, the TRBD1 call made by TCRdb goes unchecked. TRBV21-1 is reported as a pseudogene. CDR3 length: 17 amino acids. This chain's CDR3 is CASSKLGGCDRGPEQFF.